This T cell receptor beta chain was identified during a study of blood T cell repertoires in COVID-19. Study information: Whether acute or convalescent, the COVID-19 samples came from the United States, Italy and Spain. T cells, B-cell-depleted T cells, or PBMCs provided the cDNA or gDNA that served as material.

This clone was seen just once. A read error may produce the germline difference seen at one junction end. Original analysis: Researchers report that nucleated cell counts were estimated from reference gene primer amplification. The method was immunoSEQ multiplex PCR; TCRdb's version includes in-frame clones alone and lacks a portion of them. The V and J calls and clone size are taken from that table; D and trimming were inferred from the DNA. The top ten clones hold 0.8% to 0.9% of a sample with hundreds of thousands of clones, 89% of them seen once. Patients from Seattle were sampled longitudinally, starting during active infection. Sequenced input: peripheral blood. This TCR derives from a young man with COVID-19, enrolled during active disease.

Written as DNA, the CDR3 is TGTGCCAGCAGTGAATCTTTTGCTAGCGGGAGGCCTCCCTCCTTC. It translates to CASSESFASGRPPSF. The chain recombines TRBV2 with TRBJ2-7; TRBD2 matches 11 bases. This CDR3 has 15 amino acids. Germline lookup yields CDR1 SNHLY and CDR2 FYNNEI.